Following are 7 T cell receptor beta chains from one sample sequenced in a study of HIV-infected patients and healthy controls. cDNA was made from 500 ng RNA using alpha and beta constant primers. Separate chain-specific third strand synthesis with multiplexing indices produced the alpha and beta libraries. TCRdb itself ran the 5' RACE reads through MiXCR, one entry per CDR3 protein. Of about 14,000 distinct CDR3 sequences listed, 10% to 15% were seen once; the top ten hold roughly 40%. Antiretroviral therapy had run roughly three months, about 14 weeks, before follow-up blood collection. No cell fractionation was done, so the repertoire covers all unsorted peripheral blood T cells. Sequencing used blood, obtained during antiretroviral therapy. These receptors were collected from an adult with HIV infection. The donor label of this sample is uncertain.

This clonotype was recorded many times. V gene TRBV7-9 combines with J gene TRBJ2-2; 8 bases are a match to TRBD2. CDR1 is SEHNR and CDR2 is FQNEAQ in the germline V gene (reference sequence). J lost 1 base, V lost 1 base, and 5 bases had no gene match. The CDR3 extends over 17 amino acids. Here the CDR3 reads CASSLVFSGMNTGELFF. The CDR3, as DNA: TGTGCCAGCAGCTTAGTATTTAGCGGGATGAACACCGGGGAGCTGTTTTTT.

The chain recombines TRBV10-3 with TRBJ2-1; D could derive from TRBD1 or TRBD2 (5 bases each). V was pared by 4 bases and J by 8 bases, with 9 bases between. From germline, CDR1 is ENHRY and CDR2 SYGVKD. This CDR3 is built from 12 residues. As DNA, the CDR3 is TGTGCCATCAGTGGTGTGGGGGATGAGCAGTTCTTC. Its translation: CAISGVGDEQFF.

A few counts support this clonotype. V is TRBV12-2 and J is TRBJ1-5. TRBV12-2 is labeled a pseudogene. CDR3 size: 12 residues. The DNA of the CDR3 is TGTGCAAGTCGCCCGCGGGGTCAGCCCCAGCATTTT. Translated: CASRPRGQPQHF.

This clonotype was recorded at least ten times. The chain employs TRBV29-1 and TRBJ1-1; D uncertain. Germline V gene lookup returns CDR1 SQVTM and CDR2 ANQGSEA. CDR3 length: 13 amino acids. V was pared by 1 base and J by 1 base, with 7 bases between. The CDR3, as DNA: TGCAGCGTTGAAGGTGGGGAGAACACTGAAGCTTTCTTT. Its protein is CSVEGGENTEAFF.

The sample holds many counts of this clonotype. V usage is TRBV6-1 and J usage is TRBJ2-3; D ambiguous. The length of the CDR3 is 15 residues. Germline V gives CDR1 MNHNS, CDR2 SASEGT. V was clipped by 7 bases and J by 2 bases, with 16 bases between them. CDR3 in amino acids: CASTPVNGPTDTQYF. Here the CDR3 DNA reads TGTGCCAGCACCCCAGTTAATGGGCCCACAGATACGCAGTATTTT.

This clonotype was observed many times. CDR3 in amino acids: CASSPGTSGSDEQYF. The CDR3 bases are TGTGCCAGCTCCCCCGGGACTAGTGGGTCTGACGAGCAGTACTTC. The genes are TRBV18 and TRBJ2-7; 8 bases are a match to TRBD2. V was pared by 6 bases and J by 5 bases, with 12 bases of the junction left unmatched. Germline values: CDR1 KGHSH, CDR2 LQKENI. This CDR3 is built from 15 residues.

This clonotype was observed a few times. The chain couples TRBV6-6 to TRBJ2-3; 11 bases are a match to TRBD2. From germline, CDR1 is MNHNY and CDR2 SVGAGI (reference sequence). Trimming at V came to 6 bases and at J to 4 bases, leaving 12 bases not matched to a gene. CDR3 length: 17 amino acids. The CDR3: CASSRTGLAAVSDTQYF. The CDR3 region has the DNA TGTGCCAGCAGCCGAACGGGACTAGCGGCGGTTTCAGATACGCAGTATTTT.